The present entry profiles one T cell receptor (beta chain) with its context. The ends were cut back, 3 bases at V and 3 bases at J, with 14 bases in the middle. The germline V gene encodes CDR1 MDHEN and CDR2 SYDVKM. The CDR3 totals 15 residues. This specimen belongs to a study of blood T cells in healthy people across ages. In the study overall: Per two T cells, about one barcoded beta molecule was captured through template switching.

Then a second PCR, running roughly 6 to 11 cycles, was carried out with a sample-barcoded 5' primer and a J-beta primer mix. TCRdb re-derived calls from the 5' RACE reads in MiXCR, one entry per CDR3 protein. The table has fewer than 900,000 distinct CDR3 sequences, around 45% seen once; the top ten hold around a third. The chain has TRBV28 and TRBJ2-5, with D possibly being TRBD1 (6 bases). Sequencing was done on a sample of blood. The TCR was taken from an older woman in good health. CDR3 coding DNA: TGTGCCAGCAGTTTCCCGGGGCAGGGGAAAGAGACCCAGTACTTC. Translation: CASSFPGQGKETQYF.